A single sample gave rise to the 10 T cell receptor beta chains below, sequenced in a study of blood T cell repertoires in COVID-19. Libraries were prepared by immunoSEQ multiplex PCR; TCRdb keeps only in-frame clonotypes and omits some of them. Among a few hundred thousand clones listed, 75% to 90% were seen once. The sample consisted of PBMCs or T cells enriched from blood (not recorded which). These receptors came from a man aged 18 to 30 who had recovered from COVID-19.

This clone was seen a single time. The chain employs TRBV6-5 and TRBJ1-2, with 7 nucleotides matching TRBD1. With 6 bases clipped from V and 3 bases from J, the junction kept 4 bases outside the gene matches. CDR1 is MNHEY, CDR2 SVGAGI, per germline. The CDR3 has 13 residues. CDR3 sequence: CASSRQGYYGYTF. CDR3 DNA sequence: TGTGCCAGCAGCCGACAGGGTTACTATGGCTACACCTTC.

The gene calls are TRBV4-1 and TRBJ2-5; 7 bases are a match to TRBD1. This CDR3 region has 15 residues. Germline V gene lookup returns CDR1 MGHRA and CDR2 YSYEKL. The V gene end was trimmed by 3 bases and the J gene end by 2 bases; junction bases not matched to a gene: 6. The CDR3 reads CASSHRQGPQETQYF. The CDR3 coding sequence is TGCGCCAGCAGCCACAGACAGGGCCCACAAGAGACCCAGTACTTC.

The chain uses TRBV15 and TRBJ2-7; D unresolved. Between the trimmed V and J ends, which lost 4 bases and 3 bases, there was a span of 10 bases. Germline V gene data show CDR1 as LNHNV and CDR2 as YYDKDF (reference sequence). CDR3 length: 13 amino acids. DNA of the CDR3: TGTGCCACCAGCACCTCCGAGAGCTACGAGCAGTACTTC. This encodes CATSTSESYEQYF.

V is TRBV19 and J is TRBJ2-7, with D possibly matching TRBD1 (6 bases). V shed 3 bases and J shed 3 bases, with 9 bases lying between them. Germline V lookup: CDR1 LNHDA, CDR2 SQIVND (reference sequence). The CDR3 runs to 13 residues. The CDR3, as DNA: TGTGCCAGTAGTATTGACAGGAGCTACGAGCAGTACTTC. As protein: CASSIDRSYEQYF.

The rearrangement uses TRBV6-5 and TRBJ2-7, with D possibly being TRBD2 (6 bases). CDR3 length: 15 residues. Trimming took 4 bases from V and 6 from J, leaving 19 bases between them. Germline loops: CDR1 MNHEY, CDR2 SVGAGI. Here the CDR3 DNA reads TGTGCCAGCAGTTTCCGGACGGGAGTACCGGGCGAGCAGTACTTC. Residues: CASSFRTGVPGEQYF.

The rearrangement uses TRBV27 and TRBJ1-4, with a possible D match to TRBD1 (5 bases). The CDR3 sequence is 14 residues long. V lost 3 bases and J lost 2, with 7 bases in between. In germline, CDR1 is MNHEY, CDR2 SMNVEV (reference sequence). CDR3 DNA: TGTGCCAGCAGTTTGGCAGGGACTAATGAAAAACTGTTTTTT. Translating it yields CASSLAGTNEKLFF.

The chain is built from TRBV27 and TRBJ2-5; TRBD2 is a possible D gene (5 bases). The CDR3 consists of 14 residues. Germline values: CDR1 MNHEY, CDR2 SMNVEV (reference sequence). Trimming removed 7 bases from V and 1 base from J, with 13 bases in between. CDR3 nucleotide sequence: TGTGCCAGCAAGCCTCTGGGAGCCCAAGAGACCCAGTACTTC. Encoded protein: CASKPLGAQETQYF.

The V and J genes are TRBV5-1 and TRBJ2-7; D is ambiguous. Trimming pared 0 bases from V and 1 base from J, leaving 11 bases between. Germline assignment: CDR1 SGHRS and CDR2 YFSETQ. The CDR3 is 15 amino acids. Here the CDR3 reads CASSLEVALSYEQYF. In nucleotides, the CDR3 is TGCGCCAGCAGCTTGGAAGTAGCCTTATCCTACGAGCAGTACTTC.

The J gene is TRBJ2-7, the V gene TRBV27; 9 bases are shared with TRBD1. The J segment lost 2 bases and the V segment lost 4 bases, leaving 3 bases of the junction unmatched. This CDR3 is 14 amino acids long. CDR1 is MNHEY and CDR2 is SMNVEV in the germline V gene (reference sequence). The CDR3: CASSSGQGPYEQYF. The DNA of the CDR3 is TGTGCCAGCAGTTCGGGACAGGGCCCCTACGAGCAGTACTTC.

The V call is TRBV9, the J call TRBJ2-1, with D possibly matching TRBD2 (6 bases). Trimming took off 0 bases at V and 6 bases at J, with 13 bases between the two ends. The V gene's germline CDR1 is SGDLS and CDR2 YYNGEE. The CDR3 runs to 15 residues. DNA of the CDR3: TGTGCCAGCAGCGTAGACGGGAGCGTTGGCAATGAGCAGTTCTTC. Residues: CASSVDGSVGNEQFF. Full variable domain (rest looked up from reference TRBV9 and TRBJ2-1): DSGVTQTPKHLITATGQRVTLRCSPRSGDLSVYWYQQSLDQGLQFLIQYYNGEERAKGNILERFSAQQFPDLHSELNLSSLELGDSALYFCASSVDGSVGNEQFFGPGTRLTVL.